This T cell receptor (beta chain) appears in the sequencing data of a study of T-cell memory formation after mild COVID-19. In the study overall: TCR clusters showed largely donor specificity.

Study-level points and caveats: Contracting CD4+ clones lay largely in CM and EM, with CD8+ ones residing in EMRA.

TCRdb independently ran MiXCR on the 5' RACE reads; one entry per CDR3 protein. The sample has over 350,000 distinct CDR3 sequences; 24% are singletons. This clonotype appeared a few times. What it recognizes is unknown. J gave up 5 bases and V 1 base, and 6 bases lay outside the gene matches. Germline lookup yields CDR1 SGHDT and CDR2 YYEEEE. This CDR3 contains 14 residues. V usage is TRBV5-6 and J usage is TRBJ2-7; TRBD1 agrees at 7 bases. Sequencing input: PBMCs or a T cell subset sorted from them (not recorded which). The clonotype was recovered from an adult woman who had mild COVID-19 (a few samples of this study predate the infection). Cell type and time point are not known. The CDR3 DNA sequence: TGTGCCAGCAGCTTGCAAAACAGGGGCCACGAGCAGTACTTC. It translates to CASSLQNRGHEQYF.